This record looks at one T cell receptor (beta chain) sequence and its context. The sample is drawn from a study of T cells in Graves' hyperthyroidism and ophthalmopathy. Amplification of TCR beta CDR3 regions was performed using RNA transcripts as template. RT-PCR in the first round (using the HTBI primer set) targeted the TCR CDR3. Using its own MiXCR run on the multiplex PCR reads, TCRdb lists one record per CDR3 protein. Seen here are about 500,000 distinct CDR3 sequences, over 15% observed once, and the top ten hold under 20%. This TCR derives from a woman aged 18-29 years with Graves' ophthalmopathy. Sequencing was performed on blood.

The CDR3 loop reads CSAQPQGGNTIYF. CDR3 coding DNA: TGCAGTGCTCAACCGCAGGGGGGAAACACCATATATTTT. The J gene is TRBJ1-3, the V gene TRBV20-1, with D possibly matching TRBD1 (6 bases). V lost 5 bases, J lost 4 bases, and 12 bases lay in between. CDR3 length: 13 amino acids. The germline gives CDR1 DFQATT, CDR2 SNEGSKA (reference sequence).